This passage covers 18 T cell receptor beta chains from one sample sequenced in a study of PD-1 blockade in classical Hodgkin lymphoma. Time point defined: cycle 4 day 1 (C4D1), after 6 weeks of nivolumab. All patients experienced relapse after autologous stem cell transplantation, and brentuximab vedotin exposure was variable. Magnetic negative selection of thawed PBMCs was the method by which CD4+ T cells were purified. Assay used: immunoSEQ multiplex PCR; TCRdb lists only in-frame clones, some missing. The data show 25,000 to 30,000 clones, under 80% seen once. Sequences were derived from CD4+ T cells from blood, sampled before the fourth cycle of nivolumab. The receptors originated from a human donor with classical Hodgkin lymphoma.

The V and J genes are TRBV7-3 and TRBJ1-2, with a tentative D call TRBD1 (6 bases). Germline lookup yields CDR1 SGHTA and CDR2 FQGTGA. The CDR3 is 15 amino acids. V was cut by 1 base and J by 8 bases, with 17 bases left in between. CDR3 loop: CASSLNGRGSRGYTF. The DNA for the CDR3 is TGTGCCAGCAGCTTAAATGGCAGGGGATCGAGGGGCTACACCTTC.

The DNA of the CDR3 is TGTGCCAGCAGTGAAGCGCTTCGAGGGGGCCCACCAAATGAAAAACTGTTTTTT. Residues: CASSEALRGGPPNEKLFF. The chain couples TRBV6-1 to TRBJ1-4; 7 bases are a match to TRBD1. CDR1 and CDR2 (germline): MNHNS, SASEGT. V was clipped by 0 bases and J by 5 bases; unmatched bases: 12. The CDR3 length is 18 residues.

This chain uses TRBV7-9 with TRBJ2-5, with a tentative D call TRBD1 (6 bases). CDR3 size: 14 residues. Trimming stripped 4 bases from V and 1 base from J, with 10 bases between. CDR1 and CDR2 (germline): SEHNR, FQNEAQ (reference sequence). The CDR3: CASSSQGPQETQYF. The DNA for the CDR3 is TGTGCCAGCAGCTCACAGGGTCCCCAAGAGACCCAGTACTTC. Filled out from reference TRBV7-9 and TRBJ2-5, the complete variable domain reads DTGVSQNPRHKITKRGQNVTFRCDPISEHNRLYWYRQTLGQGPEFLTYFQNEAQLEKSRLLSDRFSAERPKGSFSTLEIQRTEQGDSAMYLCASSSQGPQETQYFGPGTRLLVL.

This clone has a handful of counts. The genes are TRBV29-1 and TRBJ1-5, with D possibly matching TRBD1 (5 bases). CDR3 length: 14 residues. With 5 bases removed from V and 2 bases from J, the gap between germline ends came to 13 bases. Germline V gene lookup returns CDR1 SQVTM and CDR2 ANQGSEA. CDR3 residues: CSVLETGRNQPQHF. Here the CDR3 DNA reads TGCAGCGTTCTAGAAACAGGCCGCAATCAGCCCCAGCATTTT.

With respect to this clone: The germline gene is not matched at one end of the junction; a read error may be the cause. The CDR3, as DNA: TGTGCTAGCAGTCCCGGACTAGCGGGTGAGACCCAGTACTTC. Translated, it gives CASSPGLAGETQYF. This chain links TRBV7-7 with TRBJ2-5; 11 bases are shared with TRBD2. The V gene's germline CDR1 is SSHAT and CDR2 FNYEAQ (reference sequence). This CDR3 is built from 14 residues. The full variable domain, with the rest looked up from reference TRBV7-7 and TRBJ2-5, is GAGVSQSPRYKVTKRGQDVTLRCDPISSHATLYWYQQALGQGPEFLTYFNYEAQPDKSGLPSDRFSAERPEGSISTLTIQRTEQRDSAMYRCASSPGLAGETQYFGPGTRLLVL.

V gene TRBV7-2 combines with J gene TRBJ2-3; D is possibly TRBD2 (6 bases). The ends were cut back, 5 bases at V and 2 bases at J, with 17 bases in the middle. Per the germline V gene, CDR1 is SGHTA and CDR2 is FQGNSA. The CDR3 is 16 amino acids. CDR3 region: CASSPWTNWVTDTQYF. In DNA, the CDR3 is TGTGCCAGCAGCCCGTGGACTAATTGGGTCACAGATACGCAGTATTTT.

The rearrangement uses TRBV6-5 and TRBJ1-5; D perhaps matches TRBD1 (6 bases). CDR1 and CDR2 from the germline V gene are MNHEY and SVGAGI. V lost 5 bases, J lost 7 bases, and 15 bases lay in between. The CDR3 is made up of 14 amino acids. The CDR3 coding sequence is TGTGCCAGCAGTCACAACAGGGTTTCACAGCCCCAGCATTTT. It is translated as CASSHNRVSQPQHF.

The rearrangement links TRBV7-2 to TRBJ1-1; the D is unclear. This CDR3 contains 13 residues. CDR1 and CDR2 (germline): SGHTA, FQGNSA. The V end lost 2 bases, the J end lost 1 base, and 5 bases lay between the germline ends. CDR3 nucleotide sequence: TGTGCCAGCAGCTTACACAGGAACACTGAAGCTTTCTTT. Protein: CASSLHRNTEAFF.

The V call is TRBV7-2, the J call TRBJ1-2, with 9 bases identical to TRBD1. CDR1 and CDR2 (germline): SGHTA, FQGNSA. The CDR3 has 16 residues. The ends lost 3 bases at V and 5 bases at J; junction bases unmatched: 10. CDR3 nucleotides: TGTGCCAGCAGCTTGATGGCGTACAGGGGGCCTTATGGCTACACCTTC. Residues: CASSLMAYRGPYGYTF. Full variable domain (outside the CDR3, taken from reference TRBV7-2 and TRBJ1-2): GAGVSQSPSNKVTEKGKDVELRCDPISGHTALYWYRQSLGQGLEFLIYFQGNSAPDKSGLPSDRFSAERTGGSVSTLTIQRTQQEDSAVYLCASSLMAYRGPYGYTFGSGTRLTVV.

V gene TRBV21-1 combines with J gene TRBJ1-5. TRBV21-1 is marked as a pseudogene. CDR3 size: 14 residues. The DNA for the CDR3 is TGTGCCAGCAGCAAAGCGCGACCGGATCAGCCCCAGCATTTT. Translated: CASSKARPDQPQHF.

V usage is TRBV4-1 and J usage is TRBJ1-5; TRBD1 matches 10 bases. Germline CDR1 reads MGHRA; CDR2 reads YSYEKL. V trimming: 1 base; J trimming: 6 bases; junction bases outside the gene matches: 3. This CDR3 is built from 15 residues. The CDR3 bases are TGCGCCAGCAGCCAAGGACAGGGGGCAGGTCAGCCCCAGCATTTT. Its protein is CASSQGQGAGQPQHF.

The V and J genes are TRBV7-2 and TRBJ2-1, with no clear D. Germline V lookup: CDR1 SGHTA, CDR2 FQGNSA. V lost 1 base to trimming and J lost 8 bases, with 12 bases between them. CDR3 length: 14 amino acids. The CDR3 sequence is CASSLGGSRDEQFF. As DNA, the CDR3 is TGTGCCAGCAGCTTAGGTGGCAGTCGGGATGAGCAGTTCTTC.

The chain uses TRBV25-1 and TRBJ2-7, with 8 bases identical to TRBD1. Germline loops: CDR1 MGHDK, CDR2 SYGVNS. The CDR3 runs to 15 residues. V lost 2 bases and J lost 2; bases outside the gene matches: 5. In nucleotides, the CDR3 is TGTGCCAGCAGTGAAGGGACAGGTCCCACCTACGAGCAGTACTTC. Protein sequence: CASSEGTGPTYEQYF.

The V gene is TRBV7-9, the J gene TRBJ1-2; the match to TRBD1 covers 8 bases. Germline loops: CDR1 SEHNR, CDR2 FQNEAQ (reference sequence). The CDR3 has 18 residues. V shed 5 bases and J 3 bases; nucleotides not matched to a gene: 17. CDR3 residues: CASSLRAGGAGLYYGYTF. In DNA form, the CDR3 reads TGTGCCAGCAGCCTACGGGCAGGGGGCGCAGGGCTTTACTATGGCTACACCTTC.

In the case of this clone: The sample contains more than one DNA sequence encoding this CDR3. The chain combines TRBV6-5 with TRBJ1-2; no firm D call. The CDR3 spans 13 residues. V lost 0 bases to trimming and J lost 0 bases, with 2 bases between them. The V gene's germline CDR1 is MNHEY and CDR2 SVGAGI. The CDR3 sequence is CASSYSANYGYTF. The CDR3 DNA follows: TGTGCCAGCAGTTACTCGGCTAACTATGGCTACACCTTC.

This sequence joins TRBV10-3 and TRBJ2-5; tentative D call: TRBD2 (6 bases). The germline V and J ends were trimmed by 6 bases and 1 base, with 12 bases remaining between them. The germline gives CDR1 ENHRY, CDR2 SYGVKD. The length of the CDR3 is 14 residues. In nucleotides, the CDR3 is TGTGCCATCAGCCCCTCGCGGGGCCAAGAGACCCAGTACTTC. This encodes CAISPSRGQETQYF.

This rearrangement joins TRBV18 to TRBJ1-5; weak D call: TRBD1 (6 bases). The V gene lost 4 bases and the J gene lost 7 bases, with 17 bases spanning the gap. Germline CDR1 KGHSH, CDR2 LQKENI. The CDR3 totals 15 residues. The CDR3 spells CASSRDTALGQPQHF. DNA of the CDR3: TGTGCCAGCTCACGGGACACCGCTTTGGGCCAGCCCCAGCATTTT.

The chain recombines TRBV2 with TRBJ1-4; D is possibly TRBD1 (5 bases). Germline V gives CDR1 SNHLY, CDR2 FYNNEI. This CDR3 is built from 14 residues. Trimming removed 6 bases at V and 6 bases at J, with 14 bases between. The CDR3 sequence is CASRGTWMHEKLFF. The CDR3 DNA is TGTGCCAGCAGGGGGACTTGGATGCATGAAAAACTGTTTTTT.